This passage covers 26 T cell receptor beta chains from one sample sequenced in a study of blood T cell repertoires in COVID-19. Only in-frame clones appear in the TCRdb table, and some are missing; sequencing was by immunoSEQ multiplex PCR. The profile shows about 150,000 clones, about 92% of them singletons. Specimen: peripheral blood. All receptors come from a human donor in a cohort sampled during active COVID-19.

This chain connects TRBV7-3 to TRBJ1-2; D not resolved. The germline gives CDR1 SGHTA, CDR2 FQGTGA. The CDR3 has 13 residues. Trimming removed 8 bases from V and 0 bases from J, with 10 bases in between. The CDR3 nucleotides read TGTGCCAGCTCGGCGGAAGCTAACTATGGCTACACCTTC. Its translation: CASSAEANYGYTF. The entire variable domain, with the rest obtained from reference TRBV7-3 and TRBJ1-2, is as follows: GAGVSQTPSNKVTEKGKYVELRCDPISGHTALYWYRQSLGQGPEFLIYFQGTGAADDSGLPNDRFFAVRPEGSVSTLKIQRTERGDSAVYLCASSAEANYGYTFGSGTRLTVV.

V and J are TRBV6-2 or TRBV6-3 and TRBJ2-7, with D possibly being TRBD1 (5 bases). CDR3 length: 12 residues. With 4 bases removed from V and 2 bases from J, the gap between germline ends came to 6 bases. In germline, CDR1 is MNHEY, CDR2 SVGEGT. As DNA, the CDR3 is TGTGCCAGCAGTTCGACAGCCTACGAGCAGTACTTC. Amino acids: CASSSTAYEQYF.

The V gene is TRBV7-3, the J gene TRBJ2-2, with TRBD1 matching over 8 bases. Germline V lookup: CDR1 SGHTA, CDR2 FQGTGA. J lost 5 bases, V lost 5 bases, and 13 bases had no gene match. The CDR3 has 17 amino acids. For the CDR3, the DNA is TGTGCCAGCAGCCTTCAACGGACAGGGCATGGAACCGGGGAGCTGTTTTTT. Protein sequence: CASSLQRTGHGTGELFF.

The chain has TRBV9 and TRBJ2-7; TRBD1 matches at 10 bases. V dropped 4 bases and J dropped 0; count of bases not matched to a gene: 4. The CDR3 totals 15 residues. From germline, CDR1 is SGDLS and CDR2 YYNGEE. The CDR3 protein is CASSFGTGDSYEQYF. The CDR3 DNA follows: TGTGCCAGCAGCTTCGGGACAGGGGACTCCTACGAGCAGTACTTC.

This chain joins TRBV25-1 and TRBJ1-1; 7 bases agree with TRBD1. The ends lost 3 bases at V and 0 bases at J; junction bases unmatched: 4. The CDR3 loop spans 15 amino acids. CDR1 and CDR2 (germline): MGHDK, SYGVNS. CDR3 in amino acids: CASSELDRLNTEAFF. The CDR3 DNA is TGTGCCAGCAGTGAGCTGGACAGGTTGAACACTGAAGCTTTCTTT.

The chain employs TRBV5-1 and TRBJ1-6, with TRBD1 as a possible D gene (6 bases). The CDR3 spans 16 residues. The V end lost 4 bases, the J end lost 5 bases, and 16 bases lay between the germline ends. Germline lookup yields CDR1 SGHRS and CDR2 YFSETQ. The CDR3 DNA is TGCGCCAGCAGCACCACAGGGCGCCCTGATAATTCACCCCTCCACTTT. It translates to CASSTTGRPDNSPLHF.

The chain is built from TRBV18 and TRBJ2-3, with TRBD1 matching over 9 bases. V trimming: 1 base; J trimming: 3 bases; junction bases outside the gene matches: 5. This CDR3 is 16 amino acids long. The V gene's germline CDR1 is KGHSH and CDR2 LQKENI. The CDR3 coding sequence is TGTGCCAGCTCACCACGACGGGGACAGGGAACAGATACGCAGTATTTT. Translation: CASSPRRGQGTDTQYF. The full variable domain, its missing parts supplied by reference TRBV18 and TRBJ2-3, is NAGVMQNPRHLVRRRGQEARLRCSPMKGHSHVYWYRQLPEEGLKFMVYLQKENIIDESGMPKERFSAEFPKEGPSILRIQQVVRGDSAAYFCASSPRRGQGTDTQYFGPGTRLTVL.

This rearrangement joins TRBV13 to TRBJ2-3; 11 bases fit TRBD2. V was pared by 5 bases and J by 6 bases, with 10 bases of the junction left unmatched. Per germline, CDR1 PRHDT and CDR2 FYEKMQ (reference sequence). The CDR3 consists of 16 residues. In nucleotides, the CDR3 is TGTGCCAGCAGCCCAAGACTAGCGGGGTACTTTGATACGCAGTATTTT. As protein: CASSPRLAGYFDTQYF. The full variable domain, its missing parts supplied by reference TRBV13 and TRBJ2-3, is AAGVIQSPRHLIKEKRETATLKCYPIPRHDTVYWYQQGPGQDPQFLISFYEKMQSDKGSIPDRFSAQQFSDYHSELNMSSLELGDSALYFCASSPRLAGYFDTQYFGPGTRLTVL.

The rearrangement uses TRBV7-2 and TRBJ2-7; TRBD2 matches 12 bases. J gave up 4 bases and V 5 bases, and 3 bases lay outside the gene matches. The CDR3 contains 14 residues. The germline V gene encodes CDR1 SGHTA and CDR2 FQGNSA. The CDR3 loop is CASSLGLAGYEQYF. CDR3 nucleotide sequence: TGTGCCAGCAGCCTAGGACTAGCGGGGTACGAGCAGTACTTC.

The rearrangement joins TRBV4-1 to TRBJ1-6; D is undetermined. Germline CDR1 MGHRA, CDR2 YSYEKL. The CDR3 length is 20 residues. The germline V and J ends were trimmed by 0 bases and 0 bases, with 18 bases remaining between them. The CDR3 is CASSQDVRTELSSYNSPLHF. In DNA, the CDR3 is TGCGCCAGCAGCCAAGATGTTCGGACTGAACTTAGCTCCTATAATTCACCCCTCCACTTT.

The chain is built from TRBV2 and TRBJ2-5, with 12 bases identical to TRBD1. J was trimmed by 5 bases and V by 3 bases; bases with no gene match: 7. Germline V gives CDR1 SNHLY, CDR2 FYNNEI. The CDR3 is made up of 16 amino acids. CDR3 residues: CASSEAGQGAGETQYF. DNA of the CDR3: TGTGCCAGCAGTGAGGCGGGACAGGGGGCAGGGGAGACCCAGTACTTC.

V is TRBV5-1 and J is TRBJ1-6, with D perhaps matching TRBD1 (5 bases). In germline, CDR1 is SGHRS, CDR2 YFSETQ. The V and J ends lost 3 bases and 13 bases respectively, with 17 bases between them. The CDR3 is 14 amino acids. The CDR3 protein is CASSSDGGLRPLHF. In nucleotides, the CDR3 is TGCGCCAGCAGCTCTGACGGGGGACTGAGGCCCCTCCACTTT.

The V and J genes are TRBV18 and TRBJ2-1, with 9 nucleotides matching TRBD1. Germline CDR1 is KGHSH and CDR2 is LQKENI. With V trimmed by 3 bases and J by 8 bases, 8 bases remained unmatched. The CDR3 length is 15 residues. The CDR3 nucleotides read TGTGCCAGCTCACCGGGACAGGGCTGGGCGGATGAGCAGTTCTTC. Encoded protein: CASSPGQGWADEQFF.

The rearrangement uses TRBV3-1 (or the pseudogene TRBV3-2) and TRBJ2-5, with 8 bases lining up with TRBD2. This CDR3 has 16 residues. Germline values: CDR1 LGHDT, CDR2 YNNKEL (reference sequence). V lost 4 bases to trimming and J lost 4 bases; unmatched junction nucleotides: 11. In DNA form, the CDR3 reads TGTGCCAGCAGCCTCGCTCCGGGGGGGGCAGGAGAGACCCAGTACTTC. Its translation is CASSLAPGGAGETQYF.

For this clone: Here the CDR3 omits its conserved ending phenylalanine or tryptophan, so a read error is the likely source. The DNA is left out, because the CDR3 cannot be placed on it with certainty; the CDR3 is given as TCRdb lists it. This sequence joins TRBV2 and TRBJ1-1; the table calls TRBD1, which could not be checked here. The CDR3 contains 12 residues when both ends are counted. Germline V lookup: CDR1 SNHLY, CDR2 FYNNEI. CDR3 residues: CASTRTGARTSL.

The table lists this clone with a count of one. V and J are TRBV19 and TRBJ2-1; TRBD1 matches 9 bases. Losses at the gene ends were 5 bases for V and 2 bases for J; bases not matched to a gene: 4. Germline CDR1 and CDR2: LNHDA and SQIVND (reference sequence). The CDR3 spans 15 residues. The CDR3 nucleotides are TGTGCCAGTAGTCCTTGGACAGGGGCCTACAATGAGCAGTTCTTC. It encodes CASSPWTGAYNEQFF.

The chain carries TRBV10-3 and TRBJ1-3; 7 bases match TRBD1. Germline V gives CDR1 ENHRY, CDR2 SYGVKD. This CDR3 has 15 amino acids. Germline trimming cut 0 bases from V and 1 base from J; bases unmatched to any gene: 0. CDR3 amino acids: CAISESTGSGNTIYF. The CDR3 DNA reads as TGTGCCATCAGTGAGTCGACAGGGTCTGGAAACACCATATATTTT.

The chain links TRBV5-8 to TRBJ1-2, with D uncertain. The CDR3 extends over 13 amino acids. V lost 1 base to trimming and J lost 2 bases, with 6 bases between them. From germline, CDR1 is SGHTS and CDR2 YDEGEE. CDR3 DNA: TGTGCCAGCAGCTTGCCAGGAAACTATGGCTACACCTTC. Its translation: CASSLPGNYGYTF.

The rearrangement joins TRBV2 to TRBJ1-2; 8 nucleotides agree with TRBD1. The CDR3 extends over 14 amino acids. Germline V lookup: CDR1 SNHLY, CDR2 FYNNEI. The trim removed 3 bases at V and 8 bases at J, leaving 8 bases unmatched. CDR3 in amino acids: CASSDILGQGGYTF. The CDR3 DNA sequence: TGTGCCAGCAGTGATATCCTCGGACAGGGAGGCTACACCTTC.

J is TRBJ2-7 and V is TRBV7-2; a weak D match, TRBD2 (5 bases). Per the germline V gene, CDR1 is SGHTA and CDR2 is FQGNSA. Trimming pared 3 bases from V and 2 bases from J, leaving 8 bases between. The CDR3 is 13 amino acids. CDR3: CASSFGNTYEQYF. CDR3 in DNA: TGTGCCAGCAGCTTCGGGAATACCTACGAGCAGTACTTC.

The J gene is TRBJ1-2, the V gene TRBV19; tentative D call: TRBD1 (5 bases). Trimming pared 6 bases from V and 4 bases from J, leaving 12 bases between. The CDR3 has 13 residues. Per the germline V gene, CDR1 is LNHDA and CDR2 is SQIVND (reference sequence). The DNA for the CDR3 is TGTGCCAGTAGATACGGACATCTCTATGGCTACACCTTC. Translated, it gives CASRYGHLYGYTF.

The chain has TRBV5-1 and TRBJ2-5; 10 positions match TRBD2. V dropped 8 bases and J dropped 4; count of bases not matched to a gene: 17. Germline values: CDR1 SGHRS, CDR2 YFSETQ. The CDR3 covers 17 residues. As DNA, the CDR3 is TGCGCCAGATTCGTTGGGTTTAGCGGGGGGAGGCCAGAGACCCAGTACTTC. Protein sequence: CARFVGFSGGRPETQYF.

Turning to this clone: The junction shows a germline mismatch at one end, possibly a read error. The chain recombines TRBV2 with TRBJ1-5, with TRBD1 matching 11 bases. The CDR3 is 13 residues long. Germline CDR1 reads SNHLY; CDR2 reads FYNNEI. The CDR3 is CACRTGGVQPQHF. The CDR3, as DNA: TGTGCCTGCAGGACAGGGGGCGTTCAGCCCCAGCATTTT.

This clone appeared a single time. The chain links TRBV5-4 to TRBJ1-2; TRBD1 is a possible D gene (5 bases). V gave up 2 bases and J gave up 3 bases, with 11 bases separating them. This CDR3 has 14 amino acids. The germline V gene encodes CDR1 SGHNT and CDR2 YYREEE (reference sequence). Written as DNA, the CDR3 is TGTGCCAGCAGCTTAGGGGTTTTTGACTATGGCTACACCTTC. Translated, it gives CASSLGVFDYGYTF.

This rearrangement joins TRBV20-1 to TRBJ1-1; no definite D call. The ends were cut back, 3 bases at V and 6 bases at J, with 8 bases in the middle. Looked up from germline, CDR1 is DFQATT and CDR2 is SNEGSKA (reference sequence). CDR3 length equals 11 residues. For the CDR3, the DNA is TGCAGTGCTAGTTTGGCAGCTGAAGCTTTCTTT. As protein: CSASLAAEAFF.

The V and J genes are TRBV4-1 and TRBJ2-1; tentative D call: TRBD2 (6 bases). V lost 4 bases and J lost 0, with 13 bases in between. The CDR3 extends over 16 amino acids. In germline, CDR1 is MGHRA, CDR2 YSYEKL. The CDR3 loop reads CASSPGRGSSYNEQFF. DNA for the CDR3: TGCGCCAGCAGCCCGGGTCGGGGGAGCTCCTACAATGAGCAGTTCTTC.